This T cell receptor beta chain emerged from a study of spatial heterogeneity in lung cancer (dated by TCRdb to between 2018 and 2020). A note on the overall study: More beta-chain than alpha-chain transcripts were consistently detected, likely reflecting higher beta-chain transcript abundance. TCR repertoire features were related to nonsynonymous mutation counts determined by whole-exome sequencing of tumor tissue. In non-small cell lung cancer, the study made a quantitative comparison of TCR alpha and beta repertoires among multiple tumor regions, matched nontumor lung and blood. At surgery, both alpha and beta chains were TCR-sequenced in approximately 210 tumor regions, some 64 matched nontumor lung samples and 56 PBMC samples. In tumor regions, TCR transcript counts showed a strong correlation with a T cell transcriptional module score from matched bulk RNA-seq. In the raw uncorrected reads, each unique combination of TCR and UMI appeared more than ten times on average. Paper-wide results and their limitations: Estimated TCR-seq coverage of tumor T cells was only roughly 7% for alpha chains and around 13% for beta chains. The tumor nonsynonymous mutation count correlated with the number of expanded intratumoral alpha and beta TCRs. Additional single-cell paired TCR alpha and beta sequencing was considered necessary to confirm, at a functional level, the hypothesis that regional TCRs recognize regional mutations. Counts of ubiquitous and regional expanded TCRs correlated with counts of ubiquitous and regional nonsynonymous mutations, respectively.

The receptor library was made with 5' RACE. Sequencing was carried out with a NextSeq 500. The TCR library protocol attached a unique molecular identifier to each TCR cDNA molecule to allow correction of PCR and sequencing errors. The source study handled its data this way. Decombinator tools were used for TCR identification, UMI-based error correction and CDR3 extraction. TCRs above a frequency of 2 per 1,000, corresponding to the top 1% of the tumor frequency distribution, were defined as expanded. Expanded tumor TCRs statistically deemed absent (corrected P<0.05) from at least one tumor region were classed as regional, and all other expanded tumor TCRs were classed as ubiquitous. Rényi diversity was computed with the R vegan package after subsampling each repertoire 100 times to 5,000 TCRs. CDR3 similarity networks were built from amino acid triplet string-kernel similarity, with CDR3s being connected when pairwise similarity was above 0.82. The public reads were reprocessed in TCRdb via fastp at Q25 and MiXCR, keeping in-frame beta chains. Rows matching on CDR3 protein sequence are summarized as one entry with the most common DNA and genes. None of the V and J calls come from the authors' own analysis; TCRdb made them. The sample includes about 15,000 distinct CDR3 sequences, with about 7% observed a single time. The top ten clones comprise about 9% of the sample.

This clonotype was counted ten times or more. The antigen this receptor binds is unknown. No clone much larger than this one lies a single base away; base qualities are absent. The junction shows trimming of 3 bases on V and 3 bases on J, and the gene matches do not reach 4 bases of it. The CDR3 spans 15 residues, from the cysteine through the phenylalanine. CDR3 DNA is the only sequence kept; it has 45 bases, read in frame from the first base. As encoded in the germline V gene (reference sequence), CDR1 is DFQATT while CDR2 is SNEGSKA. Interpreted using the paper, the time point label stands for: sample taken at primary tumor resection. Donors were approximately 72 patients with early-stage, untreated non-small cell lung cancer from the lung TRACERx cohort. TCR sequencing used whole RNA extracted from tumor and nontumor lung tissue, or from cryopreserved PBMC samples, without cell sorting. A patient was chosen for TCR sequencing only when enough RNA was available from at least two tumor regions. Before being selected, tumor and adjacent nontumor lung specimens were reviewed by a lung pathologist.

This specimen was lung tumor tissue, taken at surgery. This sequence was found in a male donor with early-stage non-small cell lung cancer. The chain is encoded by TRBV20-1 joined to TRBJ2-1, and 11 bases in between align with TRBD2. The nucleotide sequence is TGCAGTGCTAGGGGACTAGCGGAGGGCTACAATGAGCAGTTCTTC. Its translation is CSARGLAEGYNEQFF.